The 24 T cell receptor beta chains below all came from one sample that was sequenced in a study of OX40 agonist ivuxolimab in advanced cancers. Data came from immunoSEQ multiplex PCR; TCRdb stores just in-frame clones and leaves some out. Of more than 65,000 clones in the sample, about 90% were seen once. The source was CD4+ or CD8+ T cells sorted from blood, collected in a trial of the OX40 agonist ivuxolimab. The receptors shown here come from an adult with an advanced solid tumor such as melanoma, head and neck, liver or kidney cancer.

The CDR3: CASSLSRMNTEAFF. The DNA for the CDR3 is TGTGCCAGCAGCTTATCTCGTATGAACACTGAAGCTTTCTTT. The J gene is TRBJ1-1, the V gene TRBV5-4; D ambiguous. Germline-derived CDR1 and CDR2 are SGHNT and YYREEE (reference sequence). Trimming cost V 2 bases and J 0 bases, with 8 bases left between them. The CDR3 extends over 14 amino acids.

J is TRBJ1-5 and V is TRBV4-1, with D tentatively TRBD1 (5 bases). Germline values: CDR1 MGHRA, CDR2 YSYEKL. V lost 4 bases to trimming and J lost 7 bases, with 20 bases between them. The CDR3 sequence is 16 residues long. CDR3 bases: TGCGCCAGCAGCCCGGCAATACCTTCCCGGGGGCAGCCCCAGCATTTT. The encoded protein is CASSPAIPSRGQPQHF.

The CDR3 bases are TGTGCCAGCAGTTCACCCTGGGGGGGGTCGGTGATCGGCTACGAGCAGTACTTC. The encoded protein is CASSSPWGGSVIGYEQYF. The chain carries TRBV28 and TRBJ2-7, with 7 bases fitting TRBD2. The CDR3 extends over 18 amino acids. Germline V CDR1 and CDR2: MDHEN, SYDVKM. V was pared by 4 bases and J by 3 bases, with 18 bases of the junction left unmatched.

V and J are TRBV6-4 and TRBJ2-1; 12 positions match TRBD1. Germline V CDR1 and CDR2: MRHNA, SNTAGT. The CDR3 is made up of 14 amino acids. With 10 bases clipped from V and 4 bases from J, the junction kept 5 bases outside the gene matches. The CDR3, as DNA: TGTGCCATCTGGGACAGGGGGCCGTACAATGAGCAGTTCTTC. As protein: CAIWDRGPYNEQFF.

The rearrangement uses TRBV28 and TRBJ1-2; a possible D gene is TRBD1 (6 bases). CDR1 is MDHEN, CDR2 SYDVKM, per germline. V dropped 6 bases and J dropped 4 bases, with 18 bases sitting between them. This CDR3 region has 15 residues. The CDR3 region is CASSNTRGDSYGYTF. The CDR3 nucleotides read TGTGCCAGCAGCAACACCAGGGGAGACAGCTATGGCTACACCTTC.

This rearrangement joins TRBV7-2 to TRBJ2-1; TRBD2 agrees at 8 bases. V was clipped by 6 bases and J by 4 bases; unmatched bases: 11. The CDR3 spans 16 residues. The germline V gene has CDR1 SGHTA and CDR2 FQGNSA. CDR3 protein: CASRPPSSGYYNEQFF. CDR3 in DNA: TGTGCCAGCAGGCCCCCGTCTAGCGGGTATTACAATGAGCAGTTCTTC.

The genes are TRBV5-4 and TRBJ2-5, with 14 bases aligning to TRBD2. V shed 0 bases and J 5 bases; nucleotides not matched to a gene: 6. Germline loops: CDR1 SGHNT, CDR2 YYREEE (reference sequence). The CDR3 has 17 amino acids. Here the CDR3 DNA reads TGTGCCAGCAGCTTGGGTGGGACTAGCGGGAGAATGGAGACCCAGTACTTC. Translation: CASSLGGTSGRMETQYF.

This sequence joins TRBV7-2 and TRBJ2-1; D is possibly TRBD1 (5 bases). The CDR3 is 13 residues long. Germline-derived CDR1 and CDR2 are SGHTA and FQGNSA. V gave up 2 bases and J gave up 9 bases, with 11 bases separating them. This CDR3 is CASSLMGLGEQFF. The CDR3 DNA follows: TGTGCCAGCAGCTTAATGGGGCTTGGTGAGCAGTTCTTC.

In this sample, this clone turned up once. The chain is built from TRBV7-2 and TRBJ2-7, with TRBD1 matching 8 bases. V lost 2 bases and J lost 2; bases outside the gene matches: 5. CDR3 length: 15 residues. The germline gives CDR1 SGHTA, CDR2 FQGNSA. The CDR3 spells CASSLWGQVAYEQYF. For the CDR3, the DNA is TGTGCCAGCAGCTTATGGGGACAGGTCGCCTACGAGCAGTACTTC.

The chain links TRBV9 to TRBJ1-2; D is perhaps TRBD1 (6 bases). In germline, CDR1 is SGDLS, CDR2 YYNGEE. There are 13 residues in the CDR3. With 3 bases removed from V and 8 bases from J, the gap between germline ends came to 14 bases. The CDR3 coding sequence is TGTGCCAGCAGCGAACGGGACGACAGGGGCTACACCTTC. Its translation: CASSERDDRGYTF.

The chain has TRBV6-6 and TRBJ2-2; D gene uncertain. In germline, CDR1 is MNHNY, CDR2 SVGAGI (reference sequence). The V gene lost 6 bases and the J gene lost 1 base, with 6 bases spanning the gap. This CDR3 is 13 amino acids long. CDR3: CASRQRNTGELFF. CDR3 sequence (DNA): TGTGCCAGCAGACAGAGGAACACCGGGGAGCTGTTTTTT.

The rearrangement links TRBV7-2 to TRBJ2-1; D not resolved. V was shortened by 8 bases and J by 4 bases, with 6 bases between the two germline ends. Per the germline V gene, CDR1 is SGHTA and CDR2 is FQGNSA. This CDR3 is built from 11 residues. CDR3 residues: CASGSYNEQFF. Here the CDR3 DNA reads TGTGCCAGCGGGTCGTACAATGAGCAGTTCTTC. The variable domain in full, completed from reference TRBV7-2 and TRBJ2-1, reads GAGVSQSPSNKVTEKGKDVELRCDPISGHTALYWYRQSLGQGLEFLIYFQGNSAPDKSGLPSDRFSAERTGGSVSTLTIQRTQQEDSAVYLCASGSYNEQFFGPGTRLTVL.

This sequence joins TRBV5-4 and TRBJ2-1; 8 bases match TRBD2. The CDR3 sequence is 15 residues long. In germline, CDR1 is SGHNT, CDR2 YYREEE (reference sequence). The J segment lost 6 bases and the V segment lost 5 bases, leaving 10 bases of the junction unmatched. CDR3 region: CASSLDSGSTNEQFF. The DNA of the CDR3 is TGTGCCAGCAGTTTAGACAGCGGGAGCACCAATGAGCAGTTCTTC.

The V and J genes are TRBV5-6 and TRBJ1-2; D is ambiguous. Trimming took off 2 bases at V and 4 bases at J, with 9 bases between the two ends. Looked up from germline, CDR1 is SGHDT and CDR2 is YYEEEE. This CDR3 contains 13 residues. The CDR3 spells CASSFGQSYGYTF. In nucleotides, the CDR3 is TGTGCCAGCAGCTTTGGGCAGAGCTATGGCTACACCTTC.

This clone was detected a few times. This chain joins TRBV5-4 and TRBJ1-2; possibly TRBD1 for D (5 bases). Between the trimmed V and J ends, which lost 3 bases and 2 bases, there was a span of 5 bases. CDR3 size: 12 residues. Germline CDR1 SGHNT, CDR2 YYREEE (reference sequence). Written as DNA, the CDR3 is TGTGCCAGCAGCTGGGACAACTATGGCTACACCTTC. As protein: CASSWDNYGYTF.

CDR3 in DNA: TGTGCCAGCAGCTTCCGGGGGGGGCCCAACGAGCAGTACTTC. It is translated as CASSFRGGPNEQYF. The chain links TRBV7-9 to TRBJ2-7; 8 bases map to TRBD2. The CDR3 is 14 amino acids. The V gene's germline CDR1 is SEHNR and CDR2 FQNEAQ (reference sequence). With V trimmed by 3 bases and J by 5 bases, 6 bases remained unmatched.

The chain links TRBV4-2 to TRBJ2-5; D remains unclear. Deletions cut 0 bases from V and 4 bases from J, with 6 bases between. The germline V gene encodes CDR1 LGHNA and CDR2 YNFKEQ. There are 13 residues in the CDR3. CDR3 coding DNA: TGTGCCAGCAGCCAAGATTCGGGAGAGACCCAGTACTTC. Its translation: CASSQDSGETQYF.

The count of this clone is one. The genes are TRBV19 and TRBJ2-4, with D uncertain. Germline-derived CDR1 and CDR2 are LNHDA and SQIVND (reference sequence). The CDR3 spans 15 residues. With 3 bases removed from V and 3 bases from J, the gap between germline ends came to 12 bases. The CDR3 here is CASSITGLGKNIQYF. The CDR3 DNA reads TGTGCCAGTAGTATCACCGGTCTGGGCAAAAACATTCAGTACTTC.

In DNA form, the CDR3 reads TGTGCCAGCAGCTTAGAGGCGGCAACCTACGAGCAGTACTTC. As protein: CASSLEAATYEQYF. This chain joins TRBV7-2 and TRBJ2-7, with D hard to call. The germline V and J ends were trimmed by 1 base and 2 bases, with 9 bases remaining between them. The length of the CDR3 is 14 residues. The germline CDR1 and CDR2 sequences are SGHTA and FQGNSA. Full variable domain (missing parts from reference TRBV7-2 and TRBJ2-7): GAGVSQSPSNKVTEKGKDVELRCDPISGHTALYWYRQSLGQGLEFLIYFQGNSAPDKSGLPSDRFSAERTGGSVSTLTIQRTQQEDSAVYLCASSLEAATYEQYFGPGTRLTVT.

The chain joins TRBV4-1 to TRBJ2-7; 7 bases line up with TRBD1. CDR1 is MGHRA and CDR2 is YSYEKL in the germline V gene. The CDR3 has 13 amino acids. V shed 4 bases and J 4 bases; nucleotides not matched to a gene: 4. CDR3: CASSRDSRYEQYF. The CDR3 DNA follows: TGCGCCAGCAGCCGGGACAGCCGATACGAGCAGTACTTC.

V and J are TRBV9 and TRBJ2-1; TRBD2 might be the D (6 bases). The CDR3 covers 14 residues. Germline V lookup: CDR1 SGDLS, CDR2 YYNGEE. Trimming took 4 bases from V and 6 from J, leaving 14 bases between them. CDR3 sequence: CASSPLAGSNEQFF. The CDR3 DNA is TGTGCCAGCAGCCCATTGGCGGGAAGCAATGAGCAGTTCTTC.

The J gene is TRBJ1-2, the V gene TRBV11-3; no clear D. The germline CDR1 and CDR2 sequences are SGHNT and YENEEA. Trimming left V 4 bases short and J 2 bases short, with 5 bases between. The CDR3 sequence is 12 residues long. CDR3 sequence (DNA): TGTGCCAGCAGCTCGAGCAACTATGGCTACACCTTC. This codes for CASSSSNYGYTF.

The chain is built from TRBV4-1 and TRBJ2-5; D gene uncertain. The germline CDR1 and CDR2 sequences are MGHRA and YSYEKL. With 4 bases removed from V and 4 bases from J, the gap between germline ends came to 19 bases. The CDR3 consists of 16 residues. The CDR3 DNA reads TGCGCCAGCAGCCTGACTTCCGGGCGCACCGGAGAGACCCAGTACTTC. Its translation: CASSLTSGRTGETQYF.

The chain employs TRBV5-1 and TRBJ2-7; 8 bases are shared with TRBD2. CDR3 length: 14 residues. The germline V gene has CDR1 SGHRS and CDR2 YFSETQ. V gave up 7 bases and J gave up 2 bases; unmatched junction bases: 8. The CDR3 bases are TGCGCCAGCGCCCCCAGGACTAGCACCTACGAGCAGTACTTC. Its translation: CASAPRTSTYEQYF. The full variable domain, with the rest looked up from reference TRBV5-1 and TRBJ2-7, is KAGVTQTPRYLIKTRGQQVTLSCSPISGHRSVSWYQQTPGQGLQFLFEYFSETQRNKGNFPGRFSGRQFSNSRSEMNVSTLELGDSALYLCASAPRTSTYEQYFGPGTRLTVT.